These 21 T cell receptor beta chains came from one sample sequenced in a study of OX40 agonist ivuxolimab in advanced cancers. Assay: immunoSEQ multiplex PCR; the TCRdb copy retains only in-frame clones and omits some. In the table there are some 74,000 clones, around 82% of which are singletons. The sample consisted of CD4+ or CD8+ T cells sorted from blood, taken in a trial of the OX40 agonist ivuxolimab. The receptors come from an adult with an advanced solid tumor such as melanoma, head and neck, liver or kidney cancer.

The count of this clone is one. The chain links TRBV29-1 to TRBJ2-2; TRBD2 matches at 7 bases. The CDR3 is 14 amino acids. From germline, CDR1 is SQVTM and CDR2 ANQGSEA. V lost 4 bases to trimming and J lost 6 bases; unmatched junction nucleotides: 8. This CDR3 reads CSVGVAGVSGELFF. The DNA of the CDR3 is TGCAGCGTTGGTGTTGCGGGAGTCTCCGGGGAGCTGTTTTTT.

V and J are TRBV27 and TRBJ1-5, with a tentative D call TRBD1 (6 bases). V was pared by 5 bases and J by 4 bases, with 15 bases between. CDR3 length: 15 residues. Germline CDR1 reads MNHEY; CDR2 reads SMNVEV (reference sequence). The CDR3 spells CASSLSTTGNQPQHF. The CDR3 DNA is TGTGCCAGCAGTCTGAGCACGACAGGAAATCAGCCCCAGCATTTT.

The chain carries TRBV11-1 and TRBJ2-7; D gene ambiguous. This CDR3 has 12 residues. Trimming left V 3 bases short and J 4 bases short, with 7 bases between. Germline assignment: CDR1 SGHAT and CDR2 FQDESV (reference sequence). CDR3 sequence (DNA): TGTGCCAGCAGCTTTTCACCTTACGAGCAGTACTTC. Translation: CASSFSPYEQYF.

The chain recombines TRBV2 with TRBJ2-1; D could derive from TRBD1 or TRBD2 (5 bases each). Germline CDR1 is SNHLY and CDR2 is FYNNEI. The CDR3 is 19 residues long. Trimming removed 0 bases from V and 1 base from J, with 19 bases in between. CDR3 sequence (DNA): TGTGCCAGCAGTGAAGCGAGTGAGGGACCCCGTTGGTCCTACAATGAGCAGTTCTTC. Residues: CASSEASEGPRWSYNEQFF.

CDR3 bases: TGTGCCAGCAGCTTGACAGGGGCCAGCGAGCAGTACTTC. Translated: CASSLTGASEQYF. The V and J genes are TRBV5-6 and TRBJ2-7, with 7 bases matching TRBD1. Trimming at V came to 1 base and at J to 6 bases, leaving 4 bases not matched to a gene. Germline V CDR1 and CDR2: SGHDT, YYEEEE. This CDR3 is 13 amino acids long.

This chain connects TRBV28 to TRBJ2-3; no clear D. There are 11 residues in the CDR3. Between the trimmed V and J ends, which lost 8 bases and 4 bases, there was a span of 7 bases. CDR1 is MDHEN, CDR2 SYDVKM, per germline. The CDR3 region is CASGGADTQYF. DNA for the CDR3: TGTGCCAGCGGTGGGGCAGATACGCAGTATTTT. The full variable domain, in which reference TRBV28 and TRBJ2-3 provide the parts outside the CDR3, is DVKVTQSSRYLVKRTGEKVFLECVQDMDHENMFWYRQDPGLGLRLIYFSYDVKMKEKGDIPEGYSVSREKKERFSLILESASTNQTSMYLCASGGADTQYFGPGTRLTVL.

This clone was detected only a few times. This chain joins TRBV4-1 and TRBJ2-3; TRBD2 might be the D (5 bases). There are 15 residues in the CDR3. The germline V and J ends were trimmed by 2 bases and 1 base, with 10 bases remaining between them. Germline CDR1 and CDR2: MGHRA and YSYEKL. The chain's CDR3 is CASSQSGLGTDTQYF. CDR3 DNA sequence: TGCGCCAGCAGCCAATCAGGACTTGGCACAGATACGCAGTATTTT.

The J gene is TRBJ2-5, the V gene TRBV20-1; D gene unclear. The end of the DNA aligns better with TRBJ2-7, so the J call may be wrong. CDR3 size: 10 residues. The germline V gene has CDR1 DFQATT and CDR2 SNEGSKA (reference sequence). This CDR3 is CSASIHEQYF. CDR3 DNA: TGCAGTGCTAGTATTCACGAGCAGTACTTC.

The CDR3, as DNA: TGTGCCAGTAGTATATTTCCCGGAGGTGCAGATACGCAGTATTTT. Amino acids: CASSIFPGGADTQYF. This rearrangement joins TRBV19 to TRBJ2-3, with D perhaps matching TRBD2 (5 bases). Germline assignment: CDR1 LNHDA and CDR2 SQIVND (reference sequence). V shed 2 bases and J shed 4 bases, with 13 bases lying between them. The CDR3 spans 15 residues.

This chain links TRBV15 with TRBJ2-5; 8 bases line up with TRBD1. Trimming took 0 bases from V and 4 from J; bases not matched to a gene: 7. CDR3 length: 16 residues. Germline V CDR1 and CDR2: LNHNV, YYDKDF (reference sequence). For the CDR3, the DNA is TGTGCCACCAGCAGAGATTTATTACAGGGGGGAGAGACCCAGTACTTC. It specifies CATSRDLLQGGETQYF.

The CDR3 here is CAWSVTGGRTANGELFF. The CDR3 nucleotides read TGTGCCTGGAGTGTAACTGGGGGTCGCACAGCGAACGGGGAGCTGTTTTTT. This chain uses TRBV30 with TRBJ2-2, with D perhaps TRBD1 or TRBD2 (5 bases each). Looked up from germline, CDR1 is GTSNPN and CDR2 is SVGIG (reference sequence). This CDR3 spans 17 amino acids. Trimming took 0 bases from V and 7 from J, leaving 21 bases between them.

This clone was detected only once. The CDR3 nucleotides are TGTGCCAGAAGCTTAAGGTGGGTGGGCTCCTACGAGCAGTACTTC. Protein sequence: CARSLRWVGSYEQYF. The J gene is TRBJ2-7, the V gene TRBV5-3; D unresolved. TRBV5-3 is given ORF status, its function remaining uncertain. This CDR3 has 15 amino acids. With 2 bases removed from V and 0 bases from J, the gap between germline ends came to 12 bases.

The J gene is TRBJ2-7, the V gene TRBV6-6; TRBD2 aligns across 10 bases. V was clipped by 0 bases and J by 0 bases; unmatched bases: 2. The CDR3 has 16 residues. Germline V lookup: CDR1 MNHNY, CDR2 SVGAGI (reference sequence). CDR3 sequence reads: CASSYSLAGRSYEQYF. In nucleotides, the CDR3 is TGTGCCAGCAGTTACTCACTAGCGGGACGCTCCTACGAGCAGTACTTC.

The chain carries TRBV5-4 and TRBJ2-5; 10 bases are a match to TRBD2. The assigned J gene may be wrong: the sequence end matches TRBJ2-7 better. The length of the CDR3 is 16 residues. CDR1 and CDR2 (germline): SGHNT, YYREEE (reference sequence). CDR3 residues: CASSPGGTSAMNEQYF. DNA of the CDR3: TGTGCCAGCAGCCCCGGTGGGACTAGCGCGATGAACGAGCAGTACTTC.

V is TRBV6-6 and J is TRBJ2-7, with 9 bases aligning to TRBD1. Germline V gene sequence: CDR1 MNHNY, CDR2 SVGAGI (reference sequence). The CDR3 has 15 amino acids. The J segment lost 5 bases and the V segment lost 2 bases, leaving 7 bases of the junction unmatched. The CDR3 bases are TGTGCCAGCAGTTACCCACAGGGGGCCCTCGACGAGCAGTACTTC. It is translated as CASSYPQGALDEQYF.

The chain uses TRBV7-2 and TRBJ2-3; TRBD2 matches 8 bases. This CDR3 has 19 residues. Germline assignment: CDR1 SGHTA and CDR2 FQGNSA. V gave up 7 bases and J gave up 1 base; unmatched junction bases: 19. The CDR3 region is CASTENPSGWGYGTDTQYF. CDR3 sequence (DNA): TGTGCCAGCACCGAAAATCCTAGCGGGTGGGGATACGGCACAGATACGCAGTATTTT.

V and J are TRBV30 and TRBJ2-7; possibly TRBD1 or TRBD2 for D (6 bases each). The CDR3 runs to 14 residues. Deletions cut 5 bases from V and 5 bases from J, with 19 bases between. Germline V CDR1 and CDR2: GTSNPN, SVGIG (reference sequence). The CDR3 nucleotides are TGTGCCTGGGCCTTTGAGGGGGGATCCCACGAGCAGTACTTC. As protein: CAWAFEGGSHEQYF.

This clone appeared once. The gene calls are TRBV5-1 and TRBJ2-7; a possible D gene is TRBD2 (5 bases). This CDR3 is 15 amino acids long. Germline assignment: CDR1 SGHRS and CDR2 YFSETQ. Trimming left V 4 bases short and J 3 bases short, with 17 bases between. The CDR3 protein is CASSLHEAASYEQYF. For the CDR3, the DNA is TGCGCCAGCAGCCTCCACGAAGCGGCAAGCTACGAGCAGTACTTC.

The rearrangement joins TRBV5-5 to TRBJ1-1, with 9 bases matching TRBD1. The junction had 2 bases not matched to a gene; V was cut back by 1 base and J by 4 bases. Germline V lookup: CDR1 SGHKS, CDR2 YYEKEE (reference sequence). The CDR3 is 14 amino acids. The DNA for the CDR3 is TGTGCCAGCAGCTTGACAGGGGGCATCACTGAAGCTTTCTTT. It translates to CASSLTGGITEAFF.

The chain employs TRBV30 and TRBJ2-5, with a tentative D call TRBD1 (6 bases). The V gene lost 4 bases and the J gene lost 5 bases, with 23 bases spanning the gap. Germline V CDR1 and CDR2: GTSNPN, SVGIG (reference sequence). There are 16 residues in the CDR3. CDR3: CAWNQKVWDTRETQYF. The CDR3 region has the DNA TGTGCCTGGAACCAAAAGGTTTGGGACACAAGGGAGACCCAGTACTTC.

As to this clone: At one end the junction does not follow the germline gene, possibly because of a read error. This chain connects TRBV4-1 to TRBJ1-3; no clear D. The germline V gene has CDR1 MGHRA and CDR2 YSYEKL. The CDR3 totals 15 residues. The CDR3 sequence is CASSQSRFLGNAIYF. DNA for the CDR3: TGCGCCAGCAGCCAATCCAGGTTTCTTGGAAACGCCATATATTTT.